The 23 T cell receptor beta chains below all came from one sample that was sequenced in a study of cytotoxic CD8 clonotypes in ibrutinib-treated CLL. Repertoires were generated with immunoSEQ multiplex PCR, while TCRdb's copy carries only in-frame clones and drops some. The table lists around 310,000 clones, around four fifths of them singletons. This specimen was PBMCs, taken before ibrutinib treatment. The receptors stem from a human donor with chronic lymphocytic leukemia.

In DNA form, the CDR3 reads TGTGCCAGCAGCTTATTATCAGGGTCTGAGACCCAGTACTTC. It yields the protein CASSLLSGSETQYF. The gene calls are TRBV11-2 and TRBJ2-5, with a weak D call TRBD1 (5 bases). The CDR3 spans 14 residues. The V end was cut by 2 bases, the J end by 5 bases, with 12 bases between. Germline CDR1 is SGHAT and CDR2 is FQNNGV.

The rearrangement joins TRBV27 to TRBJ2-7, with D unresolved. Trimming left V 4 bases short and J 2 bases short, with 9 bases between. This CDR3 region has 13 residues. Per germline, CDR1 MNHEY and CDR2 SMNVEV (reference sequence). The CDR3 nucleotides are TGTGCCAGCAGTTGGAATTCAGCCTACGAGCAGTACTTC. Translated, it gives CASSWNSAYEQYF.

This clone has a count of ten or more. The chain recombines TRBV5-1 with TRBJ2-1, with 7 positions matching TRBD1. CDR1 and CDR2 from the germline V gene are SGHRS and YFSETQ. This CDR3 is built from 15 residues. With V trimmed by 2 bases and J by 0 bases, 2 bases remained unmatched. CDR3 amino acids: CASSFRDSSYNEQFF. CDR3 bases: TGCGCCAGCAGCTTCCGGGACAGCTCCTACAATGAGCAGTTCTTC.

The chain carries TRBV28 and TRBJ2-3, with TRBD1 matching over 10 bases. The V gene's germline CDR1 is MDHEN and CDR2 SYDVKM. The CDR3 covers 18 residues. Trimming removed 2 bases from V and 0 bases from J; junction bases left unmatched: 8. The CDR3 DNA sequence: TGTGCCAGCAGTTTACCCGGGACAGGGGTTTCTAGCACAGATACGCAGTATTTT. Encoded protein: CASSLPGTGVSSTDTQYF. Looking up the rest from reference TRBV28 and TRBJ2-3 gives the full variable domain: DVKVTQSSRYLVKRTGEKVFLECVQDMDHENMFWYRQDPGLGLRLIYFSYDVKMKEKGDIPEGYSVSREKKERFSLILESASTNQTSMYLCASSLPGTGVSSTDTQYFGPGTRLTVL.

The table lists this clone with a few counts. The chain couples TRBV28 to TRBJ1-2; tentatively, D is TRBD1 (5 bases). Looked up from germline, CDR1 is MDHEN and CDR2 is SYDVKM. V shed 5 bases and J shed 7 bases, with 14 bases lying between them. The CDR3 contains 13 residues. The CDR3 region is CASSLPYRGGYTF. The CDR3 bases are TGTGCCAGCAGTCTTCCCTATAGGGGTGGCTACACCTTC.

The chain uses TRBV4-3 and TRBJ1-2, with D uncertain. V was clipped by 4 bases and J by 2 bases, with 17 bases between them. Germline CDR1 LGHNA, CDR2 YSLEER. The CDR3 length is 16 residues. CDR3 amino acids: CASSLVNVQANYGYTF. CDR3 bases: TGCGCCAGCAGCCTCGTGAACGTGCAGGCAAACTATGGCTACACCTTC.

This clone was found once. The rearrangement uses TRBV5-4 and TRBJ2-1, with D maybe TRBD2 (6 bases). Germline-derived CDR1 and CDR2 are SGHNT and YYREEE (reference sequence). The CDR3 consists of 18 residues. Trimming took 0 bases from V and 5 from J, leaving 21 bases between them. The CDR3 DNA follows: TGTGCCAGCAGCTTGGTGCCGCTGGCAAGCGGGCCGAACAATGAGCAGTTCTTC. This codes for CASSLVPLASGPNNEQFF.

CDR3 protein: CASSQGGTGGAYEQYF. The DNA for the CDR3 is TGTGCCAGCAGCCAAGGGGGGACAGGGGGCGCCTACGAGCAGTACTTC. This chain uses TRBV4-2 with TRBJ2-7; TRBD1 matches 12 bases. There are 16 residues in the CDR3. The trim removed 1 base at V and 2 bases at J, leaving 3 bases unmatched. Germline V gene sequence: CDR1 LGHNA, CDR2 YNFKEQ.

The V gene is TRBV14, the J gene TRBJ1-1; TRBD1 aligns across 10 bases. Germline trimming cut 0 bases from V and 1 base from J; bases unmatched to any gene: 11. Germline V gives CDR1 SGHDN, CDR2 FVKESK. The CDR3 covers 19 residues. CDR3 DNA: TGTGCCAGCAGCCAAGATAGACAGGGGGCGCTTCCCGGGAACACTGAAGCTTTCTTT. This translates into CASSQDRQGALPGNTEAFF.

J is TRBJ2-1 and V is TRBV4-2, with 14 bases identical to TRBD2. The CDR3 has 23 amino acids. Looked up from germline, CDR1 is LGHNA and CDR2 is YNFKEQ. V lost 2 bases and J lost 4; bases outside the gene matches: 22. The DNA of the CDR3 is TGTGCCAGCAGCCAACCGCCCGGGACTAGCGGGAGTTCTTTGGATTTTATGTACAATGAGCAGTTCTTC. Amino acids: CASSQPPGTSGSSLDFMYNEQFF.

The rearrangement uses TRBV6-1 and TRBJ1-2, with D hard to call. The V gene's germline CDR1 is MNHNS and CDR2 SASEGT. This CDR3 contains 14 residues. V was clipped by 4 bases and J by 2 bases, with 11 bases between them. The CDR3 bases are TGTGCCAGCAGTGCGCCGTCAGTAAACTATGGCTACACCTTC. Its protein is CASSAPSVNYGYTF.

This clone came up once. The chain links TRBV7-8 to TRBJ2-7; the D is unclear. Germline V lookup: CDR1 SGHVS, CDR2 FQNEAQ. V was clipped by 0 bases and J by 2 bases, with 11 bases between them. The CDR3 loop spans 15 amino acids. The chain's CDR3 is CASSLARGGPYEQYF. The DNA for the CDR3 is TGTGCCAGCAGCTTAGCGAGAGGTGGACCCTACGAGCAGTACTTC.

The rearrangement uses TRBV29-1 and TRBJ2-6; D unresolved. The CDR3 covers 13 residues. Germline V gene data show CDR1 as SQVTM and CDR2 as ANQGSEA. V lost 6 bases and J lost 1, with 7 bases in between. CDR3 protein: CSVQTSGANVLTF. CDR3 coding DNA: TGCAGCGTGCAGACTTCTGGGGCCAACGTCCTGACTTTC. The full variable domain, its missing parts supplied by reference TRBV29-1 and TRBJ2-6, is SAVISQKPSRDICQRGTSLTIQCQVDSQVTMMFWYRQQPGQSLTLIATANQGSEATYESGFVIDKFPISRPNLTFSTLTVSNMSPEDSSIYLCSVQTSGANVLTFGAGSRLTVL.

The V and J genes are TRBV6-1 and TRBJ1-5; the D gene is possibly TRBD1 (6 bases). CDR3 length: 15 amino acids. The germline gives CDR1 MNHNS, CDR2 SASEGT. Trimming left V 4 bases short and J 2 bases short, with 12 bases between. CDR3 protein: CASSARGGGNQPQHF. CDR3 in DNA: TGTGCCAGCAGTGCCAGAGGGGGGGGCAATCAGCCCCAGCATTTT.

This sequence joins TRBV7-3 and TRBJ2-6, with TRBD1 matching over 7 bases. Per germline, CDR1 SGHTA and CDR2 FQGTGA. The V and J ends lost 5 bases and 2 bases, in that order; junction bases with no gene match: 0. This CDR3 is built from 14 residues. The CDR3 sequence: CASSQGAGANVLTF. The DNA of the CDR3 is TGTGCCAGCAGCCAGGGGGCTGGGGCCAACGTCCTGACTTTC.

This chain links TRBV23-1 with TRBJ2-2; D uncertain. TRBV23-1 is identified as an open reading frame with a role that is uncertain. V lost 3 bases, J lost 5 bases, and 16 bases lay in between. The length of the CDR3 is 16 residues. For the CDR3, the DNA is TGCGCCAGCAGTCACCCCCGCGCGGAAAAGACCGGGGAGCTGTTTTTT. It codes for CASSHPRAEKTGELFF.

V gene TRBV5-1 combines with J gene TRBJ2-3, with TRBD1 identical over 7 bases. The CDR3 sequence is 15 residues long. Germline V gene sequence: CDR1 SGHRS, CDR2 YFSETQ. V lost 2 bases, J lost 4 bases, and 7 bases stayed unmatched. CDR3 in DNA: TGCGCCAGCAGCTTAAATGGACAGGTTGCAGATACGCAGTATTTT. It translates to CASSLNGQVADTQYF.

The rearrangement uses TRBV27 and TRBJ1-1; no clear D gene. The germline CDR1 and CDR2 sequences are MNHEY and SMNVEV (reference sequence). V was cut by 3 bases and J by 1 base, with 9 bases left in between. The CDR3 consists of 14 residues. The CDR3 region has the DNA TGTGCCAGCAGTTTTAAAACATCGAACACTGAAGCTTTCTTT. This translates into CASSFKTSNTEAFF.

The rearrangement links TRBV7-9 to TRBJ2-1, with 14 bases identical to TRBD2. This CDR3 contains 15 residues. V was pared by 7 bases and J by 6 bases, with 5 bases of the junction left unmatched. Germline CDR1 and CDR2: SEHNR and FQNEAQ (reference sequence). The CDR3 protein is CASIRLAGGPNEQFF. The CDR3 DNA reads as TGTGCCAGCATCAGACTAGCGGGAGGGCCCAATGAGCAGTTCTTC.

The gene calls are TRBV30 and TRBJ2-7; D gene ambiguous. Germline assignment: CDR1 GTSNPN and CDR2 SVGIG (reference sequence). V dropped 5 bases and J dropped 5 bases, with 10 bases sitting between them. This CDR3 contains 11 residues. CDR3 nucleotide sequence: TGTGCCTGGTCTGACACCCACGAGCAGTACTTC. Protein sequence: CAWSDTHEQYF.

The chain links TRBV5-1 to TRBJ1-1, with a possible D match to TRBD1 (5 bases). The CDR3 length is 14 residues. V gave up 4 bases and J gave up 2 bases, with 12 bases separating them. Germline values: CDR1 SGHRS, CDR2 YFSETQ. CDR3 amino acids: CASSAATENTEAFF. Here the CDR3 DNA reads TGCGCCAGCAGCGCCGCGACAGAAAACACTGAAGCTTTCTTT.

This clone appeared a few times. This rearrangement joins TRBV6-5 to TRBJ1-5; a possible D gene is TRBD1 (5 bases). From germline, CDR1 is MNHEY and CDR2 SVGAGI. The CDR3 runs to 13 residues. Trimming stripped 5 bases from V and 8 bases from J, with 13 bases between. CDR3 sequence: CASSEVGVEPQHF. The CDR3 DNA sequence: TGTGCCAGCAGTGAAGTGGGGGTTGAGCCCCAGCATTTT.

The chain is built from TRBV13 and TRBJ2-5; 10 bases align to TRBD1. CDR1 PRHDT and CDR2 FYEKMQ come from the germline V gene (reference sequence). The trim removed 0 bases at V and 5 bases at J, leaving 9 bases unmatched. CDR3 length: 17 amino acids. This CDR3 is CASSLGTGTGAVETQYF. As DNA, the CDR3 is TGTGCCAGCAGCTTAGGAACCGGGACAGGGGCCGTGGAGACCCAGTACTTC.